The 29 T cell receptor beta chains reported below all come from one sample, sequenced in a study of T cells of healthy individuals. TCRdb used MiXCR to reprocess the 5' RACE reads, holding one entry per CDR3 protein. The table has about 53,000 distinct CDR3 sequences, roughly 15% seen once; the top ten hold about 16%. The receptors here all came from a human donor in good health.

The genes are TRBV29-1 and TRBJ2-7; 8 bases agree with TRBD2. CDR1 and CDR2 (germline): SQVTM, ANQGSEA. There are 14 residues in the CDR3. Trimming removed 1 base from V and 5 bases from J; junction bases left unmatched: 7. The CDR3 region is CSVEVEGLVDEQYF. The CDR3 bases are TGCAGCGTTGAAGTCGAGGGACTAGTGGACGAGCAGTACTTC.

The chain links TRBV7-9 to TRBJ2-5; 8 positions agree with TRBD1. Germline V gene lookup returns CDR1 SEHNR and CDR2 FQNEAQ (reference sequence). The ends lost 5 bases at V and 4 bases at J; junction bases unmatched: 9. The CDR3 loop spans 15 amino acids. CDR3 amino acids: CASSTMDRDRETQYF. The CDR3 coding sequence is TGTGCCAGCAGCACAATGGACAGGGATAGAGAGACCCAGTACTTC.

The chain has TRBV7-2 and TRBJ2-7; 8 bases map to TRBD2. The junction had 5 bases not matched to a gene; V was cut back by 5 bases and J by 5 bases. This CDR3 comprises 13 residues. Germline CDR1 and CDR2: SGHTA and FQGNSA. CDR3 DNA sequence: TGTGCCAGCAGCCCGGGACTAGACAACGAGCAGTACTTC. Amino acids: CASSPGLDNEQYF. Full variable domain (missing parts from reference TRBV7-2 and TRBJ2-7): GAGVSQSPSNKVTEKGKDVELRCDPISGHTALYWYRQSLGQGLEFLIYFQGNSAPDKSGLPSDRFSAERTGGSVSTLTIQRTQQEDSAVYLCASSPGLDNEQYFGPGTRLTVT.

V usage is TRBV6-2 or TRBV6-3 and J usage is TRBJ2-7; tentatively, D is TRBD2 (6 bases). The CDR3 is 12 residues long. The ends were cut back, 8 bases at V and 3 bases at J, with 11 bases in the middle. Per the germline V gene, CDR1 is MNHEY and CDR2 is SVGEGT. This CDR3 is CASAGRNYEQYF. The CDR3 DNA reads as TGTGCCAGCGCGGGACGTAACTACGAGCAGTACTTC.

This clonotype has just a few counts. The V gene is TRBV20-1, the J gene TRBJ2-5; 14 bases are shared with TRBD2. The CDR3 totals 17 residues. The ends lost 7 bases at V and 2 bases at J; junction bases unmatched: 12. From germline, CDR1 is DFQATT and CDR2 SNEGSKA (reference sequence). As DNA, the CDR3 is TGCAGTGTCAGAGATACTGGACTAGCGGGAGGACAAGAGACCCAGTACTTC. It encodes CSVRDTGLAGGQETQYF.

The chain uses TRBV6-5 and TRBJ2-5; 12 positions match TRBD2. The CDR3 has 13 residues. V gave up 10 bases and J gave up 5 bases; unmatched junction bases: 5. Germline V gives CDR1 MNHEY, CDR2 SVGAGI. CDR3 DNA sequence: TGTGCCACGACTAGCGGGAGTATGGAGACCCAGTACTTC. Translation gives CATTSGSMETQYF.

Ten or more counts support this clonotype. This chain uses TRBV14 with TRBJ1-4, with D uncertain. CDR3 length equals 16 residues. Per the germline V gene, CDR1 is SGHDN and CDR2 is FVKESK. V dropped 4 bases and J dropped 0 bases, with 12 bases sitting between them. The chain's CDR3 is CASSLRRGATNEKLFF. The CDR3 DNA is TGTGCCAGCAGCCTAAGGCGGGGTGCAACTAATGAAAAACTGTTTTTT.

This chain links TRBV5-5 with TRBJ2-3, with 10 bases that match TRBD1. This CDR3 is 16 amino acids long. Per the germline V gene, CDR1 is SGHKS and CDR2 is YYEKEE (reference sequence). With V trimmed by 3 bases and J by 3 bases, 7 bases remained unmatched. CDR3 protein: CASSSLPGQGTDTQYF. The DNA of the CDR3 is TGTGCCAGCAGCTCCCTTCCGGGACAGGGGACAGATACGCAGTATTTT.

This clonotype was counted many times. The J gene is TRBJ2-3, the V gene TRBV20-1; no reliable D call. Trimming cost V 0 bases and J 4 bases, with 5 bases left between them. The germline CDR1 and CDR2 sequences are DFQATT and SNEGSKA (reference sequence). CDR3 length: 12 amino acids. CDR3 DNA: TGCAGTGCTAGAGATTACCCAGATACGCAGTATTTT. This gives the protein CSARDYPDTQYF.

This clonotype showed up many times. The gene calls are TRBV29-1 and TRBJ1-1, with D hard to call. Germline V gives CDR1 SQVTM, CDR2 ANQGSEA. CDR3 length equals 10 residues. V was shortened by 8 bases and J by 3 bases, with 7 bases between the two germline ends. The DNA for the CDR3 is TGCAGCTTTTGGGACACTGAAGCTTTCTTT. It codes for CSFWDTEAFF.

As for this clonotype: A read error may explain this, as a much larger clone is one base away. The CDR3 does not end in the conserved phenylalanine or tryptophan, so this is likely a read error. This sequence joins TRBV7-3 and TRBJ2-1, with 10 bases lining up with TRBD2. Losses at the gene ends were 4 bases for V and 7 bases for J; bases not matched to a gene: 19. Per germline, CDR1 SGHTA and CDR2 FQGTGA. The CDR3 has 19 residues. The CDR3 nucleotides read TGTGCCAGCAGCTCTTACCGTCCGATAAGCGGGGGGGCCGGGAATGAGCAGTTCTAC. Its translation is CASSSYRPISGGAGNEQFY.

This clonotype was counted many times. The chain links TRBV29-1 to TRBJ1-3; 11 bases are a match to TRBD1. CDR1 SQVTM and CDR2 ANQGSEA come from the germline V gene. Trimming at V came to 7 bases and at J to 8 bases, leaving 7 bases not matched to a gene. The CDR3 contains 13 residues. CDR3 sequence: CSAGGQGADTIYF. CDR3 sequence (DNA): TGCAGCGCCGGTGGACAGGGGGCAGACACCATATATTTT.

This clonotype has more than one count but fewer than ten. V and J are TRBV25-1 and TRBJ2-1, with 7 positions matching TRBD1. Trimming removed 8 bases from V and 4 bases from J; junction bases left unmatched: 5. The germline V gene has CDR1 MGHDK and CDR2 SYGVNS. The CDR3 runs 13 residues. CDR3 sequence reads: CASSGQRYNEQFF. CDR3 DNA: TGTGCCAGCTCGGGACAGCGTTACAATGAGCAGTTCTTC.

The table lists this clonotype with a few counts. Written as DNA, the CDR3 is TGTGCCAGCAGCTTAGCCGACGGGACAGGGTACACCGGGGAGCTGTTTTTT. This codes for CASSLADGTGYTGELFF. V is TRBV7-2 and J is TRBJ2-2; 9 nucleotides match TRBD1. Germline loops: CDR1 SGHTA, CDR2 FQGNSA. Losses at the gene ends were 0 bases for V and 3 bases for J; bases not matched to a gene: 5. The length of the CDR3 is 17 residues.

V gene TRBV7-2 combines with J gene TRBJ2-1; unclear D gene. V lost 1 base and J 7 bases, leaving 8 bases between the germline ends. The CDR3 covers 13 residues. Germline CDR1 is SGHTA and CDR2 is FQGNSA. This chain's CDR3 is CASSLEAENEQFF. The CDR3 DNA follows: TGTGCCAGCAGCTTAGAGGCCGAGAATGAGCAGTTCTTC.

This clonotype was observed many times. The chain couples TRBV27 to TRBJ2-7; D gene uncertain. Germline V lookup: CDR1 MNHEY, CDR2 SMNVEV (reference sequence). Trimming stripped 0 bases from V and 0 bases from J, with 6 bases between. The length of the CDR3 is 14 residues. CDR3 bases: TGTGCCAGCAGTTTATCGGTGAGCTCCTACGAGCAGTACTTC. The encoded protein is CASSLSVSSYEQYF.

This clonotype was observed a few times. The J gene is TRBJ1-1, the V gene TRBV6-5; possibly TRBD1 for D (5 bases). Germline V gives CDR1 MNHEY, CDR2 SVGAGI. This CDR3 spans 15 amino acids. V lost 0 bases to trimming and J lost 0 bases, with 8 bases between them. The CDR3 loop reads CASSYSKGMNTEAFF. The CDR3 coding sequence is TGTGCCAGCAGTTACTCCAAGGGGATGAACACTGAAGCTTTCTTT.

This clonotype was seen at least ten times. The chain uses TRBV6-5 and TRBJ2-3; D gene unclear. The germline V gene has CDR1 MNHEY and CDR2 SVGAGI. Trimming took 0 bases from V and 0 from J, leaving 7 bases between them. The CDR3 has 15 amino acids. Here the CDR3 DNA reads TGTGCCAGCAGTTACTCAGAGCTGAGCACAGATACGCAGTATTTT. Its translation: CASSYSELSTDTQYF.

This chain uses TRBV3-2 with TRBJ2-1. TRBV3-2 is deemed a pseudogene. The CDR3 has 12 amino acids. The CDR3 DNA reads as TGTGCCAGCACCCAAGGGGACAATGAGCAGTTCTTC. Amino acids: CASTQGDNEQFF.

J is TRBJ2-5 and V is TRBV5-6, with TRBD1 as a possible D gene (5 bases). The CDR3 is 14 amino acids. Looked up from germline, CDR1 is SGHDT and CDR2 is YYEEEE. The V gene lost 7 bases and the J gene lost 1 base, with 14 bases spanning the gap. In nucleotides, the CDR3 is TGTGCCAGCCAAATCCTTGACAGCCAAGAGACCCAGTACTTC. Translating it yields CASQILDSQETQYF.

This clonotype was seen more than once but under ten times. The chain couples TRBV6-5 to TRBJ2-5; TRBD1 matches 7 bases. The V gene's germline CDR1 is MNHEY and CDR2 SVGAGI. The CDR3 spans 16 residues. V was pared by 4 bases and J by 7 bases, with 15 bases of the junction left unmatched. DNA of the CDR3: TGTGCCAGCAGTTCCGGACAGGCCCTGACTTCAGCGACCCAGTACTTC. It codes for CASSSGQALTSATQYF.

This clonotype was counted a few times. The rearrangement uses TRBV28 and TRBJ2-7, with 7 bases aligning to TRBD1. Germline V CDR1 and CDR2: MDHEN, SYDVKM. The CDR3 runs 12 residues. V was pared by 8 bases and J by 2 bases, with 3 bases of the junction left unmatched. The CDR3 nucleotides read TGTGCCAGCCAACAGGGGCCCTACGAGCAGTACTTC. Translating it yields CASQQGPYEQYF.

This clonotype has a handful of counts. This chain uses TRBV4-3 with TRBJ2-7; D assignment may be TRBD1 or TRBD2 (5 bases each). V gave up 4 bases and J gave up 5 bases, with 15 bases separating them. The germline V gene encodes CDR1 LGHNA and CDR2 YSLEER. The CDR3 length is 14 residues. The CDR3 protein is CASSPSGRFHEQYF. The CDR3 nucleotides are TGCGCCAGCAGCCCTTCGGGACGGTTCCACGAGCAGTACTTC.

The sample holds a few counts of this clonotype. The chain employs TRBV6-2 or TRBV6-3 and TRBJ2-2, with D unclear. Trimming stripped 6 bases from V and 2 bases from J, with 22 bases between. Looked up from germline, CDR1 is MNHEY and CDR2 is SVGEGT. The CDR3 runs 18 residues. CDR3 protein: CASSLIGGRPNNTGELFF. The CDR3 coding sequence is TGTGCCAGCAGCCTCATTGGCGGCCGACCAAATAACACCGGGGAGCTGTTTTTT.

This clonotype was seen at least ten times. This chain links TRBV6-1 with TRBJ2-1, with D possibly TRBD2 on 6 matching bases. From germline, CDR1 is MNHNS and CDR2 SASEGT. Trimming pared 1 base from V and 7 bases from J, leaving 14 bases between. The CDR3 consists of 15 residues. CDR3 sequence reads: CASSEERMGRNEQFF. Here the CDR3 DNA reads TGTGCCAGCAGTGAAGAGAGGATGGGGAGGAATGAGCAGTTCTTC.

This clonotype was seen more than once but under ten times. V usage is TRBV7-2 and J usage is TRBJ1-6; D is unclear. CDR1 and CDR2 from the germline V gene are SGHTA and FQGNSA. Trimming shortened V by 5 bases and J by 7 bases, and 12 bases separated the two germline ends. The CDR3 is 14 amino acids. This CDR3 reads CASSPTMGNSPLHF. In nucleotides, the CDR3 is TGTGCCAGCAGCCCGACCATGGGGAATTCACCCCTCCACTTT.

V usage is TRBV5-1 and J usage is TRBJ2-3, with D unclear. CDR1 SGHRS and CDR2 YFSETQ come from the germline V gene. The V end was cut by 4 bases, the J end by 1 base, with 13 bases between. CDR3 length: 15 amino acids. CDR3 in DNA: TGCGCCAGCAGCCCACACAGTGGGGGCACAGATACGCAGTATTTT. Translating gives CASSPHSGGTDTQYF.

The chain recombines TRBV27 with TRBJ2-1; 8 positions match TRBD1. The germline gives CDR1 MNHEY, CDR2 SMNVEV (reference sequence). The CDR3 consists of 16 residues. The J segment lost 3 bases and the V segment lost 3 bases, leaving 7 bases of the junction unmatched. The CDR3 DNA is TGTGCCAGCAGTTTCGCGACAGGGGCCCTCTACAATGAGCAGTTCTTC. This gives the protein CASSFATGALYNEQFF.

This clonotype was found many times. The genes are TRBV5-8 and TRBJ2-1; 9 nucleotides match TRBD1. This CDR3 comprises 15 residues. CDR1 is SGHTS, CDR2 YDEGEE, per germline. V gave up 2 bases and J gave up 2 bases; unmatched junction bases: 2. The chain's CDR3 is CASSFGDRAYNEQFF. In nucleotides, the CDR3 is TGTGCCAGCAGCTTCGGGGACAGGGCCTACAATGAGCAGTTCTTC.